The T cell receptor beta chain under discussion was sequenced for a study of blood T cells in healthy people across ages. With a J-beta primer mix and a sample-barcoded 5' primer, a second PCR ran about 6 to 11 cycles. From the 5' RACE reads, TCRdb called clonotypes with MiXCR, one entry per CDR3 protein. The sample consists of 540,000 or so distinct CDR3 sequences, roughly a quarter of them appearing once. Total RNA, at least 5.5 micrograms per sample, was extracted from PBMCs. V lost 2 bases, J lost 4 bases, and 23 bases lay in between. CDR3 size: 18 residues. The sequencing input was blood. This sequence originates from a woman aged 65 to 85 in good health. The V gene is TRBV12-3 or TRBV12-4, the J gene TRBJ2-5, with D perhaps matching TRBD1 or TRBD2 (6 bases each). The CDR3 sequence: CASSLSLYREAYVETQYF. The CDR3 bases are TGTGCCAGCAGTTTATCCCTCTACAGGGAGGCGTACGTAGAGACCCAGTACTTC.